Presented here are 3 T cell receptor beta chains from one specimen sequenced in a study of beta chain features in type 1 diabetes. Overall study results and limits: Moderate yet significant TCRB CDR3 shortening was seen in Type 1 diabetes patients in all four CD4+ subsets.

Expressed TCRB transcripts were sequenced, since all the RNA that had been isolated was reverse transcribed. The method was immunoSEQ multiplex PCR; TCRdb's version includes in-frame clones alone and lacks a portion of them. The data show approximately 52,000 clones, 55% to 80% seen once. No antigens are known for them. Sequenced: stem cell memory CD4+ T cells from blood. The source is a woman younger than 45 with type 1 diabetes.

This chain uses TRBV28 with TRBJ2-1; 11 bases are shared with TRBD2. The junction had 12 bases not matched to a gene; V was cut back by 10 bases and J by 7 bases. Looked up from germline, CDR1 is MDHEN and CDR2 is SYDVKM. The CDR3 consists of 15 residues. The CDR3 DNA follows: TGTGCCACCTATGTTAGCGGGAGGGCAGATAATGAGCAGTTCTTC. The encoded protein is CATYVSGRADNEQFF.

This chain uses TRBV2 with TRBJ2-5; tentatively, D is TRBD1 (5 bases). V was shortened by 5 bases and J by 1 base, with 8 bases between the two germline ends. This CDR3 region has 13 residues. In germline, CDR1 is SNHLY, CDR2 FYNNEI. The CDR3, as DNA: TGTGCCAGCAGTAGGACACCCCAAGAGACCCAGTACTTC. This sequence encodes CASSRTPQETQYF.

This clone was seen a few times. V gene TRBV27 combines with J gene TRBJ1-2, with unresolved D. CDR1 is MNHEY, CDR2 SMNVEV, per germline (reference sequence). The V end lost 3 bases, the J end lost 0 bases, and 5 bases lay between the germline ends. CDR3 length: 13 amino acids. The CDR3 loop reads CASSFRANYGYTF. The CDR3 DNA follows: TGTGCCAGCAGTTTTAGAGCTAACTATGGCTACACCTTC.